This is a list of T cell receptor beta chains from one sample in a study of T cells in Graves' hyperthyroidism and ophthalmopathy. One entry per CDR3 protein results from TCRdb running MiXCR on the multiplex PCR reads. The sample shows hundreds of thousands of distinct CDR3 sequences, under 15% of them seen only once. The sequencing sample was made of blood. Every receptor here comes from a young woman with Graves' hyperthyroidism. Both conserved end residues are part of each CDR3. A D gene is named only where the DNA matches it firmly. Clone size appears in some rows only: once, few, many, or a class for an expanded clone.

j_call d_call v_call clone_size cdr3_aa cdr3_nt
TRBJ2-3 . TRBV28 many CASTPPDRYTDTQYF TGTGCCAGCACCCCCCCGGACAGATACACAGATACGCAGTATTTT
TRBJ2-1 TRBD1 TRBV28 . CASSRTGILNEQFF TGTGCCAGCAGTCGGACAGGGATATTGAATGAGCAGTTCTTC
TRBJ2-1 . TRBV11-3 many CASSQGDEQFF TGTGCCAGCAGCCAGGGAGACGAGCAGTTCTTC
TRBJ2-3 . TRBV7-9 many CASSLVRGYTDTQYF TGTGCCAGCAGCTTAGTTCGGGGCTACACAGATACGCAGTATTTT
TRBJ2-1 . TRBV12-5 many CASGLVTQLAPAYNEQFF TGTGCTAGTGGTTTGGTGACACAACTAGCCCCCGCTTACAATGAGCAGTTCTTC
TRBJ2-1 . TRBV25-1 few CASGGTATTYNEQFF TGTGCCAGCGGGGGGACCGCCACTACCTACAATGAGCAGTTCTTC
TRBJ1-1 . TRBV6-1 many CASSLSGQGWTEAFF TGTGCCAGCAGCCTTTCAGGGCAGGGATGGACTGAAGCTTTCTTT
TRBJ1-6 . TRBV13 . CASSLGPGTRQPLHF TGTGCCAGCAGCTTAGGCCCCGGGACCCGGCAACCCCTCCACTTT
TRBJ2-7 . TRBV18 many CASSPQGHYEQYF TGTGCCAGCTCACCGCAGGGACACTACGAGCAGTACTTC
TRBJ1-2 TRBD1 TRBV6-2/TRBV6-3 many CASSFRDRDSYGYTF TGTGCCAGCAGCTTCCGGGACAGGGACTCCTATGGCTACACCTTC
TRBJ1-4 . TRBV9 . CASSVDATNEKLFF TGTGCCAGCAGCGTCGATGCAACTAATGAAAAACTGTTTTTT
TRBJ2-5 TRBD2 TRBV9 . CASSATRGGAGGQETQYF TGTGCCAGCAGCGCCACCCGCGGTGGAGCGGGGGGACAAGAGACCCAGTACTTC
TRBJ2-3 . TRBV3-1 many CASSQGDTDTQYF TGTGCCAGCAGCCAAGGGGACACAGATACGCAGTATTTT